These 10 T cell receptor beta chains were sequenced from one sample in a study of T cells in localized non-small cell lung cancer. Here immunoSEQ multiplex PCR was the method, and the copy in TCRdb shows in-frame clones only, minus some. In the table there are tens of thousands of clones, approximately 83% of which are singletons. This material consisted of peripheral blood, taken before any cancer treatment. These receptor sequences come from a female donor aged 60 or older with stage II squamous cell lung carcinoma.

This chain links TRBV6-6 with TRBJ2-4; 9 bases agree with TRBD1. J lost 5 bases, V lost 7 bases, and 6 bases had no gene match. CDR1 is MNHNY, CDR2 SVGAGI, per germline (reference sequence). The CDR3 is 14 residues long. The CDR3 loop reads CASNQQGAQNIQYF. The CDR3 DNA follows: TGTGCCAGCAATCAACAGGGGGCTCAAAACATTCAGTACTTC.

V and J are TRBV6-5 and TRBJ2-2, with a possible D match to TRBD2 (5 bases). The length of the CDR3 is 16 residues. V shed 4 bases and J shed 3 bases, with 15 bases lying between them. Looked up from germline, CDR1 is MNHEY and CDR2 is SVGAGI. The CDR3 loop reads CASSSGNLAHTGELFF. The CDR3 bases are TGTGCCAGCAGTTCGGGAAACCTAGCCCACACCGGGGAGCTGTTTTTT.

This clone showed up just a few times. Other nucleotide sequences from this sample produce the same CDR3. The rearrangement links TRBV19 to TRBJ1-1; no clear D gene. CDR1 and CDR2 from the germline V gene are LNHDA and SQIVND (reference sequence). Between the trimmed V and J ends, which lost 3 bases and 1 base, there was a span of 12 bases. The CDR3 spans 15 residues. As DNA, the CDR3 is TGTGCCAGTAGTATCATCGGAGGATCGAACACTGAAGCTTTCTTT. Translated, it gives CASSIIGGSNTEAFF.

V is TRBV19 and J is TRBJ2-1; the D gene is possibly TRBD1 (6 bases). The CDR3 has 13 residues. Trimming pared 3 bases from V and 4 bases from J, leaving 7 bases between. Germline assignment: CDR1 LNHDA and CDR2 SQIVND (reference sequence). CDR3 DNA sequence: TGTGCCAGTAGTATTGGACAGTACAATGAGCAGTTCTTC. Its protein product is CASSIGQYNEQFF.

The J gene is TRBJ1-5, the V gene TRBV7-8; D is perhaps TRBD1 (5 bases). The germline V gene has CDR1 SGHVS and CDR2 FQNEAQ. The V and J ends lost 1 base and 6 bases respectively, with 19 bases between them. The CDR3 contains 17 residues. The chain's CDR3 is CASSLGVGGIPTQPQHF. The CDR3 bases are TGTGCCAGCAGCTTAGGGGTGGGGGGAATTCCGACTCAGCCCCAGCATTTT.

The rearrangement joins TRBV6-6 to TRBJ2-3, with a possible D match to TRBD1 (6 bases). The germline CDR1 and CDR2 sequences are MNHNY and SVGAGI (reference sequence). This CDR3 has 13 residues. V was trimmed by 8 bases and J by 5 bases, leaving 14 bases between them. The CDR3 reads CASGGRAGDTQYF. The CDR3, as DNA: TGTGCCAGCGGGGGCAGGGCGGGAGATACGCAGTATTTT.

The J gene is TRBJ1-1, the V gene TRBV6-1, with 7 positions matching TRBD1. The CDR3 runs to 14 residues. Germline CDR1 MNHNS, CDR2 SASEGT. Trimming at V came to 1 base and at J to 5 bases, leaving 4 bases not matched to a gene. CDR3 nucleotide sequence: TGTGCCAGCAGTGAAGAGGGGGCGGGGACTGAAGCTTTCTTT. Translating it yields CASSEEGAGTEAFF.

This clone was observed a single time. The chain recombines TRBV6-5 with TRBJ1-6; TRBD1 is a possible D gene (5 bases). CDR3 length equals 14 residues. The ends were cut back, 8 bases at V and 10 bases at J, with 18 bases in the middle. Germline CDR1 reads MNHEY; CDR2 reads SVGAGI. For the CDR3, the DNA is TGTGCCAGCGGATTGGACGGAGGGGCCTCACCCCTCCACTTT. Its protein product is CASGLDGGASPLHF.

The chain couples TRBV6-5 to TRBJ1-1, with no clear D. The ends were cut back, 7 bases at V and 4 bases at J, with 13 bases in the middle. Germline CDR1 and CDR2: MNHEY and SVGAGI. The CDR3 totals 13 residues. CDR3 amino acids: CASKVRVSTEAFF. CDR3 sequence (DNA): TGTGCCAGCAAAGTGAGGGTTTCCACTGAAGCTTTCTTT.

This clone was found a few times. J is TRBJ1-5 and V is TRBV5-6; D is possibly TRBD1 (5 bases). There are 15 residues in the CDR3. Per germline, CDR1 SGHDT and CDR2 YYEEEE. V was pared by 0 bases and J by 9 bases, with 16 bases between. The CDR3 spells CASSLARGAQAPQHF. CDR3 bases: TGTGCCAGCAGCTTGGCAAGAGGGGCCCAGGCGCCCCAGCATTTT.